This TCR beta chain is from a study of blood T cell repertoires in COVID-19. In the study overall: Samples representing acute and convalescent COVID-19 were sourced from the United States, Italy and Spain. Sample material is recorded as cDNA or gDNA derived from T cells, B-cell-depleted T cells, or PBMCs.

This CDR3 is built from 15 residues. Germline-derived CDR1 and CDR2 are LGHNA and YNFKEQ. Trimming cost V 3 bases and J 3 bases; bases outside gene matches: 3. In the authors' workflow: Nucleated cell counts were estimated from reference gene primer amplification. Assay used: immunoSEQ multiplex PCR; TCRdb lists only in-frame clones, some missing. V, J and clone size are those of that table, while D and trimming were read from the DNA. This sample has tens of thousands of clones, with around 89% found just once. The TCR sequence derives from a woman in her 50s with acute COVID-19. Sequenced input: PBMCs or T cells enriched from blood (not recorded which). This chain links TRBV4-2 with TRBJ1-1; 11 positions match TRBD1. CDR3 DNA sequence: TGTGCCAGCAGCCATGGACAGGGGGCTTACACTGAAGCTTTCTTT. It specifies CASSHGQGAYTEAFF.